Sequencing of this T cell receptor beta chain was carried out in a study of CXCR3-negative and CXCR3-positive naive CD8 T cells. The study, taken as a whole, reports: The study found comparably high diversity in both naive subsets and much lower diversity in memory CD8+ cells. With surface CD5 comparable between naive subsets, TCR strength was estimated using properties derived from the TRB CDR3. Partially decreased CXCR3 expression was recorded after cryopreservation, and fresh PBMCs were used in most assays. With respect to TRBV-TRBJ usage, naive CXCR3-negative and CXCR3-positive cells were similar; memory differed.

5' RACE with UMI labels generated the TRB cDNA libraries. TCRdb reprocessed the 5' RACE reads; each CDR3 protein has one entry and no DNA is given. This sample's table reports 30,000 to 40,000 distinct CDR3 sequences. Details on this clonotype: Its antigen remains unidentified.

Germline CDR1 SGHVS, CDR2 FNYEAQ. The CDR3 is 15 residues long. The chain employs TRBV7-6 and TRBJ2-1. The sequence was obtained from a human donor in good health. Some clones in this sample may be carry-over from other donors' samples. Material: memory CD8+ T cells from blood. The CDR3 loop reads CASSFSGSSYNEQFF.